The 28 T cell receptor beta chains reported below all come from one sample, sequenced in a study of shared clonotypes between healthy human individuals. Naive CD8 cells lacked CD45RO and underwent positive selection for CCR7, leaving out terminally differentiated effector memory CD45RA+ cells. Assay used: immunoSEQ multiplex PCR; TCRdb lists only in-frame clones, some missing. The profile shows just over 2,000,000 clones, about 95% of them singletons. Sequences were obtained from naive CD8+ T cells sorted from blood. Every receptor here comes from a man between 18 and 35 years old in good health.

Details on this clone: The sample has other DNA sequences that encode this CDR3 too. The chain joins TRBV11-2 to TRBJ2-7, with D unclear. Per the germline V gene, CDR1 is SGHAT and CDR2 is FQNNGV. CDR3 length equals 13 residues. Trimming cost V 3 bases and J 0 bases, with 6 bases left between them. CDR3 region: CASSFGPSYEQYF. The CDR3 DNA sequence: TGTGCCAGCAGCTTCGGGCCCTCCTACGAGCAGTACTTC.

The chain recombines TRBV13 with TRBJ1-6; the match to TRBD1 covers 9 bases. In germline, CDR1 is PRHDT, CDR2 FYEKMQ (reference sequence). The J segment lost 9 bases and the V segment lost 5 bases, leaving 5 bases of the junction unmatched. The CDR3 consists of 14 residues. CDR3 in DNA: TGTGCCAGCAGCCCGGGACAGGGTTTTTCACCCCTCCACTTT. This sequence encodes CASSPGQGFSPLHF.

The chain is built from TRBV4-2 and TRBJ2-1; 7 bases align to TRBD2. Losses at the gene ends were 0 bases for V and 5 bases for J; bases not matched to a gene: 7. The CDR3 length is 16 residues. Germline V gene lookup returns CDR1 LGHNA and CDR2 YNFKEQ. This CDR3 reads CASSQEAGPSHNEQFF. CDR3 sequence (DNA): TGTGCCAGCAGCCAAGAAGCGGGGCCCTCTCACAATGAGCAGTTCTTC.

The chain carries TRBV7-9 and TRBJ2-3; TRBD2 aligns across 7 bases. This CDR3 contains 15 residues. Looked up from germline, CDR1 is SEHNR and CDR2 is FQNEAQ (reference sequence). V lost 4 bases and J lost 0; bases outside the gene matches: 4. The CDR3 reads CASSSGLESTDTQYF. Written as DNA, the CDR3 is TGTGCCAGCAGCTCCGGACTAGAAAGCACAGATACGCAGTATTTT.

The chain carries TRBV4-1 and TRBJ2-1; the match to TRBD2 covers 8 bases. Trimming cost V 4 bases and J 6 bases; bases outside gene matches: 11. CDR3 size: 16 residues. From germline, CDR1 is MGHRA and CDR2 YSYEKL. CDR3 sequence: CASSLSSGPPTNEQFF. CDR3 coding DNA: TGCGCCAGCAGCCTCTCTAGCGGGCCTCCTACCAATGAGCAGTTCTTC.

The chain couples TRBV6-5 to TRBJ2-7; either TRBD1 or TRBD2 may supply D (5 bases each). The germline V gene encodes CDR1 MNHEY and CDR2 SVGAGI. Trimming pared 7 bases from V and 2 bases from J, leaving 12 bases between. This CDR3 has 13 residues. Here the CDR3 reads CASTPGTTYEQYF. CDR3 DNA: TGTGCCAGCACCCCCGGGACCACCTACGAGCAGTACTTC.

The chain joins TRBV4-1 to TRBJ2-7; 8 nucleotides agree with TRBD2. The CDR3 has 16 amino acids. The trim removed 0 bases at V and 3 bases at J, leaving 7 bases unmatched. The germline V gene has CDR1 MGHRA and CDR2 YSYEKL. The CDR3 reads CASSQDQASGYYEQYF. CDR3 coding DNA: TGCGCCAGCAGCCAAGATCAGGCTAGCGGGTACTACGAGCAGTACTTC.

This sequence joins TRBV5-1 and TRBJ2-1; unclear D gene. V lost 0 bases to trimming and J lost 0 bases, with 10 bases between them. The CDR3 covers 16 residues. Germline CDR1 reads SGHRS; CDR2 reads YFSETQ. DNA for the CDR3: TGCGCCAGCAGCTTGGGGTTAGCCCTCTCCTACAATGAGCAGTTCTTC. This sequence encodes CASSLGLALSYNEQFF.

This chain links TRBV7-2 with TRBJ2-7; D remains unclear. Trimming removed 2 bases at V and 3 bases at J, with 11 bases between. Germline-derived CDR1 and CDR2 are SGHTA and FQGNSA. This CDR3 spans 14 amino acids. The CDR3 is CASSLIIGDYEQYF. CDR3 nucleotides: TGTGCCAGCAGCTTAATCATTGGAGACTACGAGCAGTACTTC.

The gene calls are TRBV6-5 and TRBJ1-2, with D perhaps TRBD1 (5 bases). The CDR3 sequence is 14 residues long. Germline values: CDR1 MNHEY, CDR2 SVGAGI. V lost 2 bases and J lost 6, with 13 bases in between. The CDR3 region has the DNA TGTGCCAGCAGTTACGGGGCAGGGTATAATGGCTACACCTTC. The encoded protein is CASSYGAGYNGYTF.

This clone was recorded only once. The rearrangement joins TRBV10-3 to TRBJ2-7, with 12 bases that match TRBD2. This CDR3 has 14 amino acids. Germline lookup yields CDR1 ENHRY and CDR2 SYGVKD. With V trimmed by 4 bases and J by 3 bases, 1 base remained unmatched. The CDR3 DNA sequence: TGTGCCATCAGTGGACTAGCGGGAGACTACGAGCAGTACTTC. Amino acids: CAISGLAGDYEQYF.

The V and J genes are TRBV2 and TRBJ1-5; D is unclear. There are 14 residues in the CDR3. Germline CDR1 and CDR2: SNHLY and FYNNEI. The V gene lost 0 bases and the J gene lost 7 bases, with 10 bases spanning the gap. The CDR3 DNA reads TGTGCCAGCAGTGAAGCGATAGGGAAACAGCCCCAGCATTTT. This encodes CASSEAIGKQPQHF.

The CDR3, as DNA: TGTGCCAGCAGTGGAGACCACGAGCAGTACTTC. It specifies CASSGDHEQYF. The gene calls are TRBV2 and TRBJ2-7; D remains ambiguous. V gave up 4 bases and J gave up 5 bases, with 6 bases separating them. The germline CDR1 and CDR2 sequences are SNHLY and FYNNEI. The CDR3 runs 11 residues.

The gene calls are TRBV28 and TRBJ2-7; 8 positions match TRBD1. The CDR3 has 14 residues. Germline V gives CDR1 MDHEN, CDR2 SYDVKM. V trimming: 4 bases; J trimming: 6 bases; junction bases outside the gene matches: 8. Written as DNA, the CDR3 is TGTGCCAGCAGTTCGTTTTTTACAGGGGGCGAGCAGTACTTC. This sequence encodes CASSSFFTGGEQYF. The full variable domain, its missing parts supplied by reference TRBV28 and TRBJ2-7, is DVKVTQSSRYLVKRTGEKVFLECVQDMDHENMFWYRQDPGLGLRLIYFSYDVKMKEKGDIPEGYSVSREKKERFSLILESASTNQTSMYLCASSSFFTGGEQYFGPGTRLTVT.

A note on this clone: Within the sample, other DNA sequences also encode this same CDR3. The genes are TRBV7-9 and TRBJ2-5; the D is unclear. Germline CDR1 and CDR2: SEHNR and FQNEAQ (reference sequence). The V end was cut by 1 base, the J end by 5 bases, with 8 bases between. The CDR3 is 13 amino acids. CDR3: CASSLGLGETQYF. The DNA of the CDR3 is TGTGCCAGCAGCTTAGGACTGGGGGAGACCCAGTACTTC.

This clone was seen only once. This rearrangement joins TRBV6-1 to TRBJ1-2, with 7 bases aligning to TRBD1. This CDR3 spans 15 amino acids. Trimming removed 2 bases from V and 2 bases from J; junction bases left unmatched: 5. CDR1 MNHNS and CDR2 SASEGT come from the germline V gene. The CDR3 protein is CASSEYWGQNYGYTF. The DNA for the CDR3 is TGTGCCAGCAGTGAATATTGGGGACAGAACTATGGCTACACCTTC.

The chain is built from TRBV7-2 and TRBJ1-4; D remains unclear. The germline V gene encodes CDR1 SGHTA and CDR2 FQGNSA. The CDR3 is 15 residues long. V was cut by 5 bases and J by 6 bases, with 16 bases left in between. Here the CDR3 reads CASSEEVGVYEKLFF. CDR3 sequence (DNA): TGTGCCAGCAGCGAAGAGGTCGGCGTGTATGAAAAACTGTTTTTT. Full variable domain (remainder filled in from reference TRBV7-2 and TRBJ1-4): GAGVSQSPSNKVTEKGKDVELRCDPISGHTALYWYRQSLGQGLEFLIYFQGNSAPDKSGLPSDRFSAERTGGSVSTLTIQRTQQEDSAVYLCASSEEVGVYEKLFFGSGTQLSVL.

This chain links TRBV29-1 with TRBJ2-7; no clear D gene. CDR1 and CDR2 (germline): SQVTM, ANQGSEA. CDR3 length equals 13 residues. V was pared by 0 bases and J by 4 bases, with 10 bases between. The CDR3 loop is CSVEDEVGYEQYF. The CDR3 DNA sequence: TGCAGCGTTGAAGATGAAGTGGGTTACGAGCAGTACTTC.

The rearrangement joins TRBV30 to TRBJ2-3; D is perhaps TRBD2 (6 bases). The CDR3 covers 15 residues. Germline V CDR1 and CDR2: GTSNPN, SVGIG (reference sequence). Trimming stripped 2 bases from V and 1 base from J, with 13 bases between. CDR3 sequence (DNA): TGTGCCTGGAGTCTGATCGGGAGTCGCACAGATACGCAGTATTTT. This translates into CAWSLIGSRTDTQYF.

This sequence joins TRBV6-5 and TRBJ2-5, with D perhaps TRBD1 (6 bases). CDR3 length: 14 residues. From germline, CDR1 is MNHEY and CDR2 SVGAGI. V was trimmed by 2 bases and J by 0 bases, leaving 7 bases between them. CDR3 coding DNA: TGTGCCAGCAGTTACGGGACACACCAAGAGACCCAGTACTTC. Its translation: CASSYGTHQETQYF.

The chain recombines TRBV28 with TRBJ2-7; no firm D call. Deletions cut 5 bases from V and 7 bases from J, with 15 bases between. Germline V gene lookup returns CDR1 MDHEN and CDR2 SYDVKM. The CDR3 is 13 residues long. The CDR3 sequence: CASSPIPVEEQYF. For the CDR3, the DNA is TGTGCCAGCAGTCCAATCCCCGTAGAGGAGCAGTACTTC.

The chain uses TRBV11-2 and TRBJ1-2; 7 nucleotides align to TRBD1. Germline lookup yields CDR1 SGHAT and CDR2 FQNNGV. After removal of 1 base from V and 6 bases from J, the junction contained 5 bases not matched to a gene. This CDR3 is 14 amino acids long. The CDR3 DNA is TGTGCCAGCAGCTTAGTTATACAGGGGAATGGCTACACCTTC. Its translation is CASSLVIQGNGYTF.

About this clone: One junction end disagrees with the germline gene, perhaps due to a read error. The chain is built from TRBV5-6 and TRBJ2-1; TRBD1 matches at 7 bases. CDR3 length: 14 residues. CDR1 and CDR2 from the germline V gene are SGHDT and YYEEEE. Written as DNA, the CDR3 is TGTGCCAGCAGCTTTGAGGGACAGTTCAATGGGCAGTTCTTC. Translation: CASSFEGQFNGQFF.

The chain employs TRBV5-4 and TRBJ2-3; TRBD1 agrees at 9 bases. The V gene end was trimmed by 3 bases and the J gene end by 3 bases; junction bases not matched to a gene: 5. CDR1 is SGHNT and CDR2 is YYREEE in the germline V gene (reference sequence). CDR3 length equals 15 residues. The CDR3 DNA reads as TGTGCCAGCAGCTCGGACAGGGGAATAACAGATACGCAGTATTTT. Protein sequence: CASSSDRGITDTQYF.

Remarks on this clone: The same CDR3 can be traced to other DNA sequences in this sample. V usage is TRBV11-2 and J usage is TRBJ2-7; the match to TRBD1 covers 9 bases. CDR1 and CDR2 from the germline V gene are SGHAT and FQNNGV. The V and J ends lost 3 bases and 7 bases, in that order; junction bases with no gene match: 4. This CDR3 is built from 13 residues. In DNA form, the CDR3 reads TGTGCCAGCAGCTTGGGGACAGGGTGGGAGCAGTACTTC. It codes for CASSLGTGWEQYF.

The chain couples TRBV6-1 to TRBJ2-3; D unclear. The CDR3 contains 10 residues. Germline values: CDR1 MNHNS, CDR2 SASEGT. Between the trimmed V and J ends, which lost 7 bases and 4 bases, there was a span of 3 bases. The CDR3 protein is CASKADTQYF. In nucleotides, the CDR3 is TGTGCCAGCAAGGCAGATACGCAGTATTTT.

The chain links TRBV18 to TRBJ2-5; D gene uncertain. This CDR3 spans 13 amino acids. The germline V and J ends were trimmed by 0 bases and 5 bases, with 7 bases remaining between them. Germline V gene data show CDR1 as KGHSH and CDR2 as LQKENI. This CDR3 is CASSPPSVETQYF. The CDR3 nucleotides read TGTGCCAGCTCACCACCGTCTGTCGAGACCCAGTACTTC.

The gene calls are TRBV7-2 and TRBJ1-2; D not resolved. V lost 5 bases and J 1 base, leaving 5 bases between the germline ends. Germline V CDR1 and CDR2: SGHTA, FQGNSA. There are 12 residues in the CDR3. DNA for the CDR3: TGTGCCAGCAGCCCAGATAACTATGGCTACACCTTC. Its translation is CASSPDNYGYTF. Supplemented by reference TRBV7-2 and TRBJ1-2, the full variable domain reads GAGVSQSPSNKVTEKGKDVELRCDPISGHTALYWYRQSLGQGLEFLIYFQGNSAPDKSGLPSDRFSAERTGGSVSTLTIQRTQQEDSAVYLCASSPDNYGYTFGSGTRLTVV.